This TCR beta chain emerged from a study of OX40 agonist ivuxolimab in advanced cancers. About this clone: Its target is not known.

Study outcomes and limitations: Some patients who did not respond also had low normalized T-cell clonal expansion. Expanded clones were, on average, more numerous among CD8+ T cells than CD4+. Clonal expansion from baseline to week 6 occurred in both CD4+ and CD8+ T cells.

Deletions cut 2 bases from V and 4 bases from J, with 8 bases between. This CDR3 is 13 amino acids long. CDR1 and CDR2 (germline): MNHEY, SVGAGI. The data were produced by immunoSEQ multiplex PCR, yet TCRdb's version contains in-frame clones alone and is incomplete. This sample yields tens of thousands of clones, of which 82% are seen a single time; about 0.42% belongs to the top ten. The receptor was derived from an adult with an advanced solid tumor such as melanoma, head and neck, liver or kidney cancer. The sample in question was CD4+ or CD8+ T cells sorted from blood, obtained in a trial of the OX40 agonist ivuxolimab. The chain combines TRBV6-5 with TRBJ2-5; D possibly matches TRBD1 or TRBD2 (5 bases each). The CDR3 coding sequence is TGTGCCAGCAGTTACGGGGGAAGAGAGACCCAGTACTTC. This translates into CASSYGGRETQYF.